These 28 T cell receptor beta chains were all obtained from the same sample, sequenced in a study of T-cell reconstitution after alpha-beta-depleted transplantation in children. Unique molecular identifiers featured in how the TCRbeta library was prepared. TCRdb re-called the PCR reads with MiXCR, one entry per CDR3 protein. This sample has a few hundred thousand distinct CDR3 sequences, with 9.9% found just once. Sample: PBMCs from the stem cell graft donor, taken from the stem cell graft. Receptor source: a human donor who donated a stem cell graft to a child with SCID.

CDR3 bases: TGTGCCAGCAGCGAGACAGGGGGTGGTTCACCCCTCCACTTT. The encoded protein is CASSETGGGSPLHF. The chain links TRBV7-2 to TRBJ1-6, with 9 nucleotides matching TRBD1. Looked up from germline, CDR1 is SGHTA and CDR2 is FQGNSA. The ends lost 5 bases at V and 9 bases at J; junction bases unmatched: 5. This CDR3 has 14 amino acids.

This clonotype has more than one count but fewer than ten. This chain uses TRBV5-1 with TRBJ2-3, with 8 positions matching TRBD1. The CDR3 sequence is 15 residues long. With 5 bases clipped from V and 4 bases from J, the junction kept 9 bases outside the gene matches. Germline V lookup: CDR1 SGHRS, CDR2 YFSETQ. The CDR3 DNA reads as TGCGCCAGCAGTTTTGGACAGGGCTCCCCAGATACGCAGTATTTT. This sequence encodes CASSFGQGSPDTQYF.

This clonotype occurred a few times. The V and J genes are TRBV5-4 and TRBJ1-2; D remains unclear. Deletions cut 7 bases from V and 4 bases from J, with 20 bases between. The CDR3 consists of 15 residues. Germline CDR1 and CDR2: SGHNT and YYREEE (reference sequence). CDR3 bases: TGTGCCAGCCGCAAACTCAGCGAGGCTGGCTATGGCTACACCTTC. Amino acids: CASRKLSEAGYGYTF.

V is TRBV5-1 and J is TRBJ2-3; possibly TRBD1 for D (6 bases). The germline CDR1 and CDR2 sequences are SGHRS and YFSETQ. CDR3 length: 14 residues. V was trimmed by 4 bases and J by 2 bases, leaving 11 bases between them. CDR3 in DNA: TGCGCCAGCAGCGAGGGGACAATCACAGATACGCAGTATTTT. Amino acids: CASSEGTITDTQYF.

The chain has TRBV10-3 and TRBJ2-7; no clear D. CDR1 and CDR2 from the germline V gene are ENHRY and SYGVKD. The germline V and J ends were trimmed by 5 bases and 0 bases, with 5 bases remaining between them. The CDR3 covers 12 residues. DNA of the CDR3: TGTGCCATCAGTTCAGCCTCCTACGAGCAGTACTTC. Translating it yields CAISSASYEQYF.

The V call is TRBV6-5, the J call TRBJ2-7, with TRBD2 identical over 9 bases. Germline V gene data show CDR1 as MNHEY and CDR2 as SVGAGI. The CDR3 spans 16 residues. V trimming: 7 bases; J trimming: 3 bases; junction bases outside the gene matches: 13. CDR3 sequence (DNA): TGTGCCAGCATCCTAGCTGCGGGAGGGGGTAGCTACGAGCAGTACTTC. Its protein is CASILAAGGGSYEQYF.

This clonotype was found a few times. The gene calls are TRBV29-1 and TRBJ2-2; D tentatively reads TRBD1 or TRBD2 (6 bases each). The germline CDR1 and CDR2 sequences are SQVTM and ANQGSEA. Trimming shortened V by 5 bases and J by 6 bases, and 22 bases separated the two germline ends. The CDR3 runs 16 residues. The DNA for the CDR3 is TGCAGCGTTCCAAGAGGTGGTCAGGGGACTGCCGGGGAGCTGTTTTTT. It codes for CSVPRGGQGTAGELFF.

The rearrangement links TRBV2 to TRBJ2-7; D possibly matches TRBD1 or TRBD2 (6 bases each). The CDR3 covers 14 residues. Per germline, CDR1 SNHLY and CDR2 FYNNEI. V lost 6 bases, J lost 3 bases, and 15 bases lay in between. In nucleotides, the CDR3 is TGTGCCAGCAGGTGGTGGGGGGCCAGCTACGAGCAGTACTTC. Translating it yields CASRWWGASYEQYF.

This clonotype was picked up a small number of times. The chain is built from TRBV11-2 and TRBJ2-3; D unresolved. CDR1 is SGHAT, CDR2 FQNNGV, per germline. This CDR3 is built from 14 residues. V lost 0 bases to trimming and J lost 4 bases, with 8 bases between them. CDR3 region: CASSLEGAADTQYF. The CDR3 bases are TGTGCCAGCAGCTTAGAGGGCGCGGCAGATACGCAGTATTTT. Variable domain in full (rest from reference TRBV11-2 and TRBJ2-3): EAGVAQSPRYKIIEKRQSVAFWCNPISGHATLYWYQQILGQGPKLLIQFQNNGVVDDSQLPKDRFSAERLKGVDSTLKIQPAKLEDSAVYLCASSLEGAADTQYFGPGTRLTVL.

This clonotype was counted only a few times. The V call is TRBV5-5, the J call TRBJ2-1, with TRBD2 matching 12 bases. The CDR3 totals 16 residues. Germline V gene data show CDR1 as SGHKS and CDR2 as YYEKEE (reference sequence). With V trimmed by 1 base and J by 6 bases, 5 bases remained unmatched. The CDR3 spells CASSLLASGGANEQFF. The CDR3 nucleotides are TGTGCCAGCAGCTTGTTGGCTAGCGGGGGGGCCAATGAGCAGTTCTTC.

Only a few counts were recorded for this clonotype. V gene TRBV12-3 or TRBV12-4 combines with J gene TRBJ2-1; D remains ambiguous. V lost 0 bases, J lost 11 bases, and 8 bases lay in between. This CDR3 region has 12 residues. The CDR3 DNA is TGTGCCAGCAGTTTAGCCTACCAAAAGCAGTTCTTC. Encoded protein: CASSLAYQKQFF.

This clonotype occurred many times. The gene calls are TRBV6-5 and TRBJ1-2; the D is unclear. The V end lost 4 bases, the J end lost 7 bases, and 10 bases lay between the germline ends. Germline V gives CDR1 MNHEY, CDR2 SVGAGI. The CDR3 runs to 12 residues. The CDR3 spells CASSLSVGGYTF. The CDR3 DNA reads as TGTGCCAGCAGTTTATCCGTGGGTGGCTACACCTTC.

The chain combines TRBV5-1 with TRBJ2-3; no clear D gene. CDR1 SGHRS and CDR2 YFSETQ come from the germline V gene. Trimming pared 4 bases from V and 4 bases from J, leaving 19 bases between. The CDR3 spans 16 residues. CDR3 sequence (DNA): TGCGCCAGCAGCCGGACCGGGTCTTCCACATCAGATACGCAGTATTTT. It specifies CASSRTGSSTSDTQYF.

J is TRBJ2-7 and V is TRBV20-1, with 8 bases that match TRBD1. The length of the CDR3 is 15 residues. Germline CDR1 and CDR2: DFQATT and SNEGSKA (reference sequence). The junction had 4 bases not matched to a gene; V was cut back by 0 bases and J by 0 bases. The CDR3 is CSARDRDRSSYEQYF. The CDR3 DNA is TGCAGTGCTAGAGACCGGGACAGGAGCTCCTACGAGCAGTACTTC.

This clonotype was seen more than once but under ten times. V usage is TRBV10-3 and J usage is TRBJ2-3, with 11 nucleotides matching TRBD2. V was pared by 7 bases and J by 2 bases, with 2 bases of the junction left unmatched. Looked up from germline, CDR1 is ENHRY and CDR2 is SYGVKD. The CDR3 has 14 amino acids. The CDR3: CAIKGLADTDTQYF. In DNA, the CDR3 is TGTGCCATCAAGGGACTAGCGGACACAGATACGCAGTATTTT.

This chain uses TRBV5-1 with TRBJ2-2, with TRBD1 as a possible D gene (6 bases). Trimming took off 5 bases at V and 7 bases at J, with 12 bases between the two ends. This CDR3 comprises 13 residues. Per germline, CDR1 SGHRS and CDR2 YFSETQ. CDR3 DNA: TGCGCCAGCAGTGGGGGCCAGATCGGGGAGCTGTTTTTT. Translation: CASSGGQIGELFF.

Only a few counts were recorded for this clonotype. This chain joins TRBV20-1 and TRBJ2-3; 9 nucleotides line up with TRBD2. The CDR3 totals 14 residues. Germline V lookup: CDR1 DFQATT, CDR2 SNEGSKA (reference sequence). V lost 6 bases and J lost 1; bases outside the gene matches: 5. CDR3 loop: CSAGTSWGTDTQYF. In DNA form, the CDR3 reads TGCAGTGCCGGGACTAGCTGGGGCACAGATACGCAGTATTTT.

In this sample, this clonotype turned up a few times. The rearrangement links TRBV12-3 or TRBV12-4 to TRBJ1-5; D is unclear. The germline V and J ends were trimmed by 1 base and 3 bases, with 10 bases remaining between them. The CDR3 loop spans 15 amino acids. In nucleotides, the CDR3 is TGTGCCAGCAGTTTAGGGTCCAGTTCCAATCAGCCCCAGCATTTT. Its protein product is CASSLGSSSNQPQHF.

The V gene is TRBV9, the J gene TRBJ2-1; D gene ambiguous. Per germline, CDR1 SGDLS and CDR2 YYNGEE. The CDR3 has 16 residues. V lost 3 bases to trimming and J lost 7 bases, with 20 bases between them. This chain's CDR3 is CASSAEEITFPNEQFF. As DNA, the CDR3 is TGTGCCAGCAGCGCAGAGGAAATTACTTTCCCTAATGAGCAGTTCTTC.

Concerning this clonotype: Possible read error: a much larger clone is one base away. The gene calls are TRBV6-1 and TRBJ2-5; the D gene is possibly TRBD1 (6 bases). The germline V gene encodes CDR1 MNHNS and CDR2 SASEGT. Trimming stripped 6 bases from V and 6 bases from J, with 17 bases between. There are 14 residues in the CDR3. Here the CDR3 DNA reads TGTGCCAGCAGCCCACGACAGGCCAAGAAGACCCAGTACTTC. Translating gives CASSPRQAKKTQYF.

J is TRBJ2-1 and V is TRBV11-2, with 7 nucleotides matching TRBD2. After removal of 5 bases from V and 4 bases from J, the junction contained 8 bases not matched to a gene. Looked up from germline, CDR1 is SGHAT and CDR2 is FQNNGV. The CDR3 spans 15 residues. The CDR3 nucleotides read TGTGCCAGCAGCAAAAAGCGCGGGGGTTACAATGAGCAGTTCTTC. Its translation: CASSKKRGGYNEQFF.

This clonotype has only a few counts. The chain combines TRBV10-3 with TRBJ2-1; 16 bases align to TRBD2. Trimming at V came to 4 bases and at J to 8 bases, leaving 5 bases not matched to a gene. Germline V gene sequence: CDR1 ENHRY, CDR2 SYGVKD. This CDR3 spans 16 amino acids. This CDR3 reads CAISGGTSGGAYEQFF. Written as DNA, the CDR3 is TGTGCCATCAGTGGGGGGACTAGCGGGGGGGCCTATGAGCAGTTCTTC.

This clonotype was observed a few times. This chain links TRBV5-1 with TRBJ2-7; 9 bases match TRBD2. The ends lost 4 bases at V and 6 bases at J; junction bases unmatched: 8. The CDR3 consists of 14 residues. Germline V gives CDR1 SGHRS, CDR2 YFSETQ. The CDR3 sequence: CASSLGLADPEQYF. In nucleotides, the CDR3 is TGCGCCAGCAGCCTGGGACTAGCCGACCCCGAGCAGTACTTC.

This clonotype is medium-sized. The rearrangement links TRBV12-3 or TRBV12-4 to TRBJ2-3; 11 positions agree with TRBD2. The V gene end was trimmed by 2 bases and the J gene end by 2 bases; junction bases not matched to a gene: 3. The CDR3 spans 16 residues. CDR3 sequence: CASSLLAGGSTDTQYF. CDR3 sequence (DNA): TGTGCCAGCAGTTTACTAGCGGGGGGCTCCACAGATACGCAGTATTTT.

There are many counts of this clonotype. The rearrangement joins TRBV5-1 to TRBJ2-2, with 7 bases that match TRBD1. V was pared by 4 bases and J by 4 bases, with 10 bases of the junction left unmatched. The CDR3 is made up of 16 amino acids. Germline lookup yields CDR1 SGHRS and CDR2 YFSETQ. The CDR3 region is CASSLSRDRSTGELFF. The CDR3 coding sequence is TGCGCCAGCAGCCTGTCCCGGGACAGATCCACCGGGGAGCTGTTTTTT.

The rearrangement links TRBV11-2 to TRBJ2-5; tentative D call: TRBD1 (5 bases). This CDR3 has 15 residues. V was pared by 0 bases and J by 5 bases, with 13 bases between. Per the germline V gene, CDR1 is SGHAT and CDR2 is FQNNGV. CDR3 nucleotide sequence: TGTGCCAGCAGCTTAGATCGGGTCACAGGCGAGACCCAGTACTTC. It yields the protein CASSLDRVTGETQYF.

V usage is TRBV12-3 or TRBV12-4 and J usage is TRBJ2-2; no firm D call. Trimming pared 1 base from V and 6 bases from J, leaving 6 bases between. The CDR3 loop spans 13 amino acids. For the CDR3, the DNA is TGTGCCAGCAGTTTAGTCTCCGCCGGGGAGCTGTTTTTT. Translation: CASSLVSAGELFF.

The chain carries TRBV18 and TRBJ2-5, with D unresolved. Trimming pared 4 bases from V and 2 bases from J, leaving 20 bases between. The CDR3 consists of 17 residues. The germline V gene has CDR1 KGHSH and CDR2 LQKENI. The CDR3 reads CASSLFRPGTRQETQYF. The CDR3 region has the DNA TGTGCCAGCTCACTCTTCCGACCGGGCACACGTCAAGAGACCCAGTACTTC.